Below, 19 T cell receptor beta chains from the same sample are listed, as sequenced in a study of neoadjuvant anti-PD-1 for oral cavity cancer. Using immunoSEQ multiplex PCR, the repertoire was profiled, and TCRdb retains in-frame clones only, with some absent. The sample has about 5,700 clones; just under 60% are singletons. The specimen was tumor tissue, collected before nivolumab (anti-PD-1) treatment. The receptors originated from a person aged 35 to 85 with oral cavity squamous cell carcinoma.

This chain joins TRBV7-9 and TRBJ1-1; D is undetermined. Trimming removed 4 bases at V and 7 bases at J, with 7 bases between. The CDR3 contains 11 residues. Germline CDR1 reads SEHNR; CDR2 reads FQNEAQ (reference sequence). The CDR3 protein is CASSSGGEAFF. Written as DNA, the CDR3 is TGTGCCAGCAGCTCTGGTGGTGAAGCTTTCTTT.

J is TRBJ1-2 and V is TRBV7-9; no reliable D call. This CDR3 spans 12 amino acids. V was pared by 1 base and J by 5 bases, with 5 bases between. The germline CDR1 and CDR2 sequences are SEHNR and FQNEAQ (reference sequence). The CDR3 sequence: CASSLGEYGYTF. As DNA, the CDR3 is TGTGCCAGCAGCTTAGGGGAATATGGCTACACCTTC.

This chain uses TRBV18 with TRBJ2-5, with 8 nucleotides matching TRBD2. This CDR3 has 16 residues. V was pared by 0 bases and J by 8 bases, with 11 bases of the junction left unmatched. Germline lookup yields CDR1 KGHSH and CDR2 LQKENI. In DNA form, the CDR3 reads TGTGCCAGCTCACCACCGTCGTCCCTAGCGGGCCAAACCCAGTACTTC. This gives the protein CASSPPSSLAGQTQYF.

This clone has more than one count but fewer than ten. The chain combines TRBV6-6 with TRBJ2-7; D is perhaps TRBD2 (6 bases). Germline CDR1 and CDR2: MNHNY and SVGAGI (reference sequence). This CDR3 is built from 15 residues. The V and J ends lost 4 bases and 6 bases respectively, with 19 bases between them. The CDR3 loop reads CASSLAGILTSEQYF. CDR3 nucleotide sequence: TGTGCCAGCAGTTTGGCGGGGATACTTACGTCCGAGCAGTACTTC.

This clone was recorded only once. The V and J genes are TRBV5-1 and TRBJ1-6; no definite D call. Germline V CDR1 and CDR2: SGHRS, YFSETQ. Trimming removed 2 bases at V and 6 bases at J, with 12 bases between. The CDR3 length is 15 residues. In DNA form, the CDR3 reads TGCGCCAGCAGCTTTACAGACTCATTTAATTCACCCCTCCACTTT. This encodes CASSFTDSFNSPLHF.

The sample holds a few counts of this clone. V and J are TRBV6-4 and TRBJ2-3; 8 bases are shared with TRBD1. V lost 6 bases, J lost 4 bases, and 6 bases stayed unmatched. Germline values: CDR1 MRHNA, CDR2 SNTAGT. The CDR3 totals 14 residues. DNA for the CDR3: TGTGCCAGCAGCGACAGGGGAGCAGCAGATACGCAGTATTTT. Its protein is CASSDRGAADTQYF.

This sequence joins TRBV13 and TRBJ2-1, with 7 bases matching TRBD2. Per germline, CDR1 PRHDT and CDR2 FYEKMQ (reference sequence). The length of the CDR3 is 16 residues. J lost 0 bases, V lost 2 bases, and 4 bases had no gene match. CDR3 residues: CASSLFGGSSYNEQFF. The DNA for the CDR3 is TGTGCCAGCAGCTTATTCGGGGGGAGCTCCTACAATGAGCAGTTCTTC.

The chain uses TRBV7-6 and TRBJ1-1; 8 bases are shared with TRBD1. The germline gives CDR1 SGHVS, CDR2 FNYEAQ. The V segment lost 5 bases and the J segment 3 bases; nucleotides outside the gene matches: 5. This CDR3 is built from 14 residues. The CDR3 DNA is TGTGCCAGCAGCCCAGGGGGCCTGGACACTGAAGCTTTCTTT. This sequence encodes CASSPGGLDTEAFF.

This rearrangement joins TRBV28 to TRBJ1-2, with D tentatively TRBD1 (6 bases). Germline lookup yields CDR1 MDHEN and CDR2 SYDVKM. The V gene lost 5 bases and the J gene lost 0 bases, with 25 bases spanning the gap. CDR3 length: 19 residues. The CDR3 loop reads CASSTGKGLLLGANYGYTF. The DNA of the CDR3 is TGTGCCAGCAGTACAGGGAAGGGACTTCTCCTAGGGGCTAACTATGGCTACACCTTC.

The V call is TRBV30, the J call TRBJ2-1; 12 positions agree with TRBD2. The CDR3 spans 13 residues. Losses at the gene ends were 8 bases for V and 5 bases for J; bases not matched to a gene: 4. Germline-derived CDR1 and CDR2 are GTSNPN and SVGIG (reference sequence). The CDR3 region has the DNA TGTGCCCTGACTAGCGGGAGCCACAATGAGCAGTTCTTC. Protein: CALTSGSHNEQFF.

This chain joins TRBV18 and TRBJ2-4; D is possibly TRBD2 (6 bases). CDR1 and CDR2 (germline): KGHSH, LQKENI. V lost 7 bases and J 10 bases, leaving 11 bases between the germline ends. CDR3 length: 11 amino acids. The CDR3: CASLIGGIQYF. CDR3 nucleotides: TGTGCCAGCTTAATCGGAGGGATTCAGTACTTC. Full variable domain (remainder filled in from reference TRBV18 and TRBJ2-4): NAGVMQNPRHLVRRRGQEARLRCSPMKGHSHVYWYRQLPEEGLKFMVYLQKENIIDESGMPKERFSAEFPKEGPSILRIQQVVRGDSAAYFCASLIGGIQYFGAGTRLSVL.

This clone was seen only once. CDR3 coding DNA: TGCGCCAGCAGCCCTAAGACTAGCGGGGTAGAAATCCGGTACAATGAGCAGTTCTTC. This sequence encodes CASSPKTSGVEIRYNEQFF. The V and J genes are TRBV5-1 and TRBJ2-1, with 11 bases aligning to TRBD2. Unmatched junction bases numbered 16, after V lost 4 bases and J lost 4 bases. CDR3 length: 19 residues. Germline assignment: CDR1 SGHRS and CDR2 YFSETQ.

This chain joins TRBV2 and TRBJ1-2; D is uncertain. Germline-derived CDR1 and CDR2 are SNHLY and FYNNEI. The V and J ends lost 1 base and 1 base respectively, with 4 bases between them. The CDR3 contains 13 residues. CDR3 sequence (DNA): TGTGCCAGCAGTGAAGGTGTTAACTATGGCTACACCTTC. Protein: CASSEGVNYGYTF.

The rearrangement joins TRBV19 to TRBJ2-7; D assignment may be TRBD1 or TRBD2 (5 bases each). The germline V gene encodes CDR1 LNHDA and CDR2 SQIVND (reference sequence). Trimming stripped 10 bases from V and 0 bases from J, with 16 bases between. The CDR3 has 14 amino acids. Written as DNA, the CDR3 is TGTGCCACCGCGTCGGGGACCAGCTCCTACGAGCAGTACTTC. This encodes CATASGTSSYEQYF. Using reference TRBV19 and TRBJ2-7 for the parts outside the CDR3, the full variable domain is DGGITQSPKYLFRKEGQNVTLSCEQNLNHDAMYWYRQDPGQGLRLIYYSQIVNDFQKGDIAEGYSVSREKKESFPLTVTSAQKNPTAFYLCATASGTSSYEQYFGPGTRLTVT.

This chain joins TRBV15 and TRBJ2-5, with TRBD1 matching over 7 bases. CDR3 length: 15 residues. V lost 5 bases, J lost 7 bases, and 13 bases stayed unmatched. Germline CDR1 reads LNHNV; CDR2 reads YYDKDF (reference sequence). The DNA of the CDR3 is TGTGCCACCAGCCCAGGAATGGGGACAGCCAGGACCCAGTACTTC. It codes for CATSPGMGTARTQYF.

V and J are TRBV6-5 and TRBJ2-3, with 8 nucleotides matching TRBD2. This CDR3 comprises 13 residues. In germline, CDR1 is MNHEY, CDR2 SVGAGI. V shed 7 bases, J shed 9 bases, and the junction held 9 bases outside the gene matches. In DNA, the CDR3 is TGTGCCAGCAAGAGCGGGGGCGCGGGGACGCAGTATTTT. The encoded protein is CASKSGGAGTQYF.

This CDR3 is CASSLARDSNQPQHF. DNA for the CDR3: TGTGCCAGCAGTTTGGCCAGGGATAGCAATCAGCCCCAGCATTTT. The chain joins TRBV27 to TRBJ1-5; tentative D call: TRBD1 (5 bases). V was clipped by 3 bases and J by 0 bases, with 9 bases between them. In germline, CDR1 is MNHEY, CDR2 SMNVEV (reference sequence). The CDR3 covers 15 residues.

This chain connects TRBV18 to TRBJ1-4; D gene unclear. Germline CDR1 reads KGHSH; CDR2 reads LQKENI. CDR3 size: 13 residues. Trimming removed 10 bases from V and 6 bases from J, with 15 bases in between. The CDR3 loop reads CATQNRRDEKLFF. The CDR3 bases are TGTGCCACACAAAATCGGAGGGATGAAAAACTGTTTTTT.

The CDR3 loop is CSASLSYEQYF. The CDR3 DNA sequence: TGCAGTGCTTCACTCTCCTACGAGCAGTACTTC. The J gene is TRBJ2-7, the V gene TRBV20-1; D gene unclear. Germline loops: CDR1 DFQATT, CDR2 SNEGSKA (reference sequence). The length of the CDR3 is 11 residues. V gave up 5 bases and J gave up 0 bases, with 5 bases separating them.